Listed below are T cell receptor beta chains from one sample, sequenced in a study of type 1 and type 2 diabetes patients. TCRdb redid the calling of the multiplex PCR reads with MiXCR, one entry per CDR3 protein. The sample comprises 280,000 or so distinct CDR3 sequences, approximately 45% of which are singletons, and roughly 15% rests with the top ten. The sequenced material came from peripheral blood mononuclear cells (PBMCs). The receptors originated from a man aged 18 to 29 with type 2 diabetes. Both conserved end residues are part of each CDR3.

v_gene	j_gene	CDR3aa
TRBV2	TRBJ1-2	CASSRDVDAAYGYTF
TRBV19	TRBJ1-5	CASSIDSLPQPQHF
TRBV20-1	TRBJ2-7	CSVLDRLTYEQYF
TRBV5-1	TRBJ1-5	CASRAAGDQPQHF
TRBV5-1	TRBJ2-1	CASSLDGSRSYNEQFF
TRBV2	TRBJ1-6	CASSDPGKRVRSPLHF
TRBV30	TRBJ2-1	CAWRTGLAGYEQFF
TRBV29-1	TRBJ2-7	CSVGSVLTYEQYF
TRBV20-1	TRBJ2-7	CSASSSVGDSYEQYF
TRBV4-2	TRBJ2-1	CASSHTTMRQDRYNEQFF
TRBV20-1	TRBJ2-3	CSGRGTDTQYF
TRBV7-8	TRBJ2-5	CASSYGTKQETQYF
TRBV7-9	TRBJ1-2	CASSPPEGYGYTF
TRBV19	TRBJ1-1	CASNTGFITEAFF
TRBV20-1	TRBJ2-7	CSARFSDRGAGEQYF
TRBV7-3	TRBJ2-5	CASNQVRTEETQYF
TRBV5-1	TRBJ2-1	CASSLSGGAYNEQFF
TRBV2	TRBJ1-1	CASSAGTAEAFF
TRBV29-1	TRBJ1-4	CSATGGTNEKLFF
TRBV7-3	TRBJ2-2	CASSPDRDTGELFF
TRBV7-9	TRBJ2-7	CASSPGYPGGSYEQYF
TRBV14	TRBJ2-5	CASSQVLSGAKAPQYF
TRBV7-2	TRBJ1-2	CASRPTVPSNYGYTF
TRBV2	TRBJ1-1	CASSSSRAVNTEAFF
TRBV12-3/TRBV12-4	TRBJ2-2	CASQTSGGAGELFF
TRBV20-1	TRBJ2-7	CSATGTGGLYEQYF
TRBV7-2	TRBJ1-1	CASSSGGQLEAFF
TRBV4-3	TRBJ1-1	CASSQGVMGQAFF
TRBV28	TRBJ2-1	CASSLEAESYNEQFF
TRBV5-4	TRBJ2-1	CASSGGTSVSYNEQFF
TRBV7-2	TRBJ2-7	CASSLGHRVTHEQYF
TRBV19	TRBJ1-2	CASSMAPSAGYGYTF
TRBV5-1	TRBJ2-7	CASSFEGSYEQYF
TRBV4-3	TRBJ2-5	CASSQAGTGLRQTQYF
TRBV7-6	TRBJ1-2	CASSLVSGYNPPIYGYTF
TRBV6-5	TRBJ2-7	CASRTASYEQYF
TRBV29-1	TRBJ1-1	CSVVGREGYTEAFF
TRBV12-3/TRBV12-4	TRBJ2-1	CASMPAGRNEQFF
TRBV12-3/TRBV12-4	TRBJ2-7	CASSLGDGLSLEQYF
TRBV2	TRBJ2-7	CASSDFQPAYEQYF
TRBV2	TRBJ2-3	CASSLRQGWADTQYF
TRBV7-3	TRBJ2-5	CASSRVGGGETQYF
TRBV5-8	TRBJ1-6	CASSWDGTDNSPLHF